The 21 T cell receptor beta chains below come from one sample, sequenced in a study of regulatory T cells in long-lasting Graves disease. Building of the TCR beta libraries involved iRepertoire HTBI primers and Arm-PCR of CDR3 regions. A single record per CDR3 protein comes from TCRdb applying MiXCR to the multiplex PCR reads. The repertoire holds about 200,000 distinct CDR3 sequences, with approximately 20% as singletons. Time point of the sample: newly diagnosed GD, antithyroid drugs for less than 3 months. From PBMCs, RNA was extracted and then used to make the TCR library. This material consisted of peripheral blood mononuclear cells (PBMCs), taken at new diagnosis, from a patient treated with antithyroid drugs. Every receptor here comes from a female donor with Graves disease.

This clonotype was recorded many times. As DNA, the CDR3 is TGTGCCAGTGGTCCCTGGGGCAGGGCCCACGGGCGCAATCAGCCCCAGCATTTT. Translating it yields CASGPWGRAHGRNQPQHF. The genes are TRBV19 and TRBJ1-5; D perhaps matches TRBD1 (5 bases). V gave up 8 bases and J gave up 2 bases, with 25 bases separating them. CDR1 and CDR2 (germline): LNHDA, SQIVND (reference sequence). The length of the CDR3 is 18 residues.

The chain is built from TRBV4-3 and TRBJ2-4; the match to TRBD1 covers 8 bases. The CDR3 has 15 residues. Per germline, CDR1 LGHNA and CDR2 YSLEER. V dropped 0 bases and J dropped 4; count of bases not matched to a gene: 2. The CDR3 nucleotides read TGCGCCAGCAGCCAAGAACGACAGGGGAAAAACATTCAGTACTTC. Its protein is CASSQERQGKNIQYF.

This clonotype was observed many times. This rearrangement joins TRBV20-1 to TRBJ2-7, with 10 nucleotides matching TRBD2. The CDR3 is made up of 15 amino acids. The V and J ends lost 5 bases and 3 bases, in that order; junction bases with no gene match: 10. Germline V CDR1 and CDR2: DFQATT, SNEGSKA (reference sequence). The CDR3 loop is CSALRPASGGYEQYF. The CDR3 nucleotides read TGCAGTGCTCTCCGGCCGGCTAGCGGGGGCTACGAGCAGTACTTC.

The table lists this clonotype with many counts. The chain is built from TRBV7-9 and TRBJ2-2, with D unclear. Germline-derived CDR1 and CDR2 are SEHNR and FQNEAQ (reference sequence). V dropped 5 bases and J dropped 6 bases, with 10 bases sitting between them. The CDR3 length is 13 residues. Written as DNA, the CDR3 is TGTGCCAGCAGCGGGGTTAGACCCGGGGAGCTGTTTTTT. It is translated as CASSGVRPGELFF.

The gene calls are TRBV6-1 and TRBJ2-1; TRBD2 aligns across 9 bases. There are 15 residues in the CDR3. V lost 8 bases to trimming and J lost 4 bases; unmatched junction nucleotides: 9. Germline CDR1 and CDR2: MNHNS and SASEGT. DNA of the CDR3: TGTGCCAGCTCTTCGCGGGGGGGGGTTTACAATGAGCAGTTCTTC. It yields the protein CASSSRGGVYNEQFF.

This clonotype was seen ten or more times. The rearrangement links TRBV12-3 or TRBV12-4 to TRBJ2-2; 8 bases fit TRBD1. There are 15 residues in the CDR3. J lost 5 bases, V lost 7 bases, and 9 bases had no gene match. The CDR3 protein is CASITGTGVTGELFF. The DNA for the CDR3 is TGTGCCAGCATCACCGGGACAGGTGTAACCGGGGAGCTGTTTTTT.

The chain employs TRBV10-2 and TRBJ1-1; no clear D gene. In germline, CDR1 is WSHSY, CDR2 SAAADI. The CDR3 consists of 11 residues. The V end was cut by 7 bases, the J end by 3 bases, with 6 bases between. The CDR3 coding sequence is TGCGCCAGCATAAGGGACACTGAAGCTTTCTTT. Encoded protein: CASIRDTEAFF.

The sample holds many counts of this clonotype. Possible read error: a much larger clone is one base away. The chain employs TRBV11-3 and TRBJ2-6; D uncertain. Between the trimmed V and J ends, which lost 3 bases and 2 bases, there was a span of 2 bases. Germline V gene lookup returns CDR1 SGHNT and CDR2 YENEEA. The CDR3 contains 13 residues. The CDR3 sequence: CASSFAGANVLTF. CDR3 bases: TGTGCCAGCAGCTTCGCTGGGGCCAACGTCCTGACTTTC.

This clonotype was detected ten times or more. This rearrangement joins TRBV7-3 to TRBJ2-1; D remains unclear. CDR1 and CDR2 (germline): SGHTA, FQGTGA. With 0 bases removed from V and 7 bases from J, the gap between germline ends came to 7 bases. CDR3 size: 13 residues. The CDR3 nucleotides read TGTGCCAGCAGCTTAACGAATGAGAATGAGCAGTTCTTC. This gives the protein CASSLTNENEQFF. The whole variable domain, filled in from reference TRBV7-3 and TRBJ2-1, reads GAGVSQTPSNKVTEKGKYVELRCDPISGHTALYWYRQSLGQGPEFLIYFQGTGAADDSGLPNDRFFAVRPEGSVSTLKIQRTERGDSAVYLCASSLTNENEQFFGPGTRLTVL.

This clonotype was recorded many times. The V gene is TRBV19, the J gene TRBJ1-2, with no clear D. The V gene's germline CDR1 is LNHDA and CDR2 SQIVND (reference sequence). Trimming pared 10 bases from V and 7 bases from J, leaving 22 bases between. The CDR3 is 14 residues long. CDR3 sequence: CATRYFGSAGGYTF. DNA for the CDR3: TGTGCCACCAGATATTTCGGGAGCGCTGGTGGCTACACCTTC.

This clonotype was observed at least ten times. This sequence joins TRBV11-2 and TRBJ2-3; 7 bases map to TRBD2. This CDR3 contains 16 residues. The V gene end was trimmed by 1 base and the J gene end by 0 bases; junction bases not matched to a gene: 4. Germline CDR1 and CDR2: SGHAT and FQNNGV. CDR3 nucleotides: TGTGCCAGCAGCTTAGGGCTAGCGGTTAGCACAGATACGCAGTATTTT. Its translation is CASSLGLAVSTDTQYF.

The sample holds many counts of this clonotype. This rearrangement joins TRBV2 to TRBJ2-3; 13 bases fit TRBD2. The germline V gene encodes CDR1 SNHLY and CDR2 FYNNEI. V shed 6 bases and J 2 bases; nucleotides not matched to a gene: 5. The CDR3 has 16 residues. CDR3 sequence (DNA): TGTGCCAGCAGGAAGGGACTAGCGGGGTTCACAGATACGCAGTATTTT. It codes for CASRKGLAGFTDTQYF.

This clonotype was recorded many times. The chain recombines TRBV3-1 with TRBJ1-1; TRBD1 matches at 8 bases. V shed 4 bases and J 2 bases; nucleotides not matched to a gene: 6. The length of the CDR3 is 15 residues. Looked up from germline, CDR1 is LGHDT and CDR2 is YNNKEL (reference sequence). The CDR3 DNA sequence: TGTGCCAGCAGCCTACGACAGGGGTCTAACACTGAAGCTTTCTTT. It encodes CASSLRQGSNTEAFF.

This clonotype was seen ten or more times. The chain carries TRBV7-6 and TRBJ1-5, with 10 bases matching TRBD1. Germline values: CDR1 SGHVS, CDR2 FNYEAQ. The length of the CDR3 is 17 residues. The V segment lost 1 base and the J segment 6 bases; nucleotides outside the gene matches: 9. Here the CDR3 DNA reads TGTGCCAGCAGCTTAGAGCCGGCTGACAGGGGGCTTCAGCCCCAGCATTTT. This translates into CASSLEPADRGLQPQHF.

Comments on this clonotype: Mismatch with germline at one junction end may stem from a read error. The chain's CDR3 is CASSFGTSGIETLYF. The CDR3 DNA sequence: TGTGCCAGCAGCTTCGGGACTAGCGGGATAGAGACCCTGTACTTC. This chain uses TRBV11-3 with TRBJ2-5; 13 bases are shared with TRBD2. Germline V gene data show CDR1 as SGHNT and CDR2 as YENEEA. This CDR3 has 15 residues.

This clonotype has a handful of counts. CDR3 sequence: CASSQWASGREREETQYF. DNA for the CDR3: TGCGCCAGCAGCCAATGGGCTAGCGGGAGGGAAAGAGAAGAGACCCAGTACTTC. The V call is TRBV4-1, the J call TRBJ2-5, with 12 nucleotides matching TRBD2. In germline, CDR1 is MGHRA, CDR2 YSYEKL. V shed 2 bases and J 3 bases; nucleotides not matched to a gene: 10. The length of the CDR3 is 18 residues.

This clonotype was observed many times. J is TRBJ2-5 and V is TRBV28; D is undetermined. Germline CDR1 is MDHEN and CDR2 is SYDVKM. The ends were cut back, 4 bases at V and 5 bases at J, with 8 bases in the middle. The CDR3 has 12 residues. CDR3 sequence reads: CASSSARETQYF. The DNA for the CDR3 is TGTGCCAGCAGTTCGGCTAGGGAGACCCAGTACTTC.

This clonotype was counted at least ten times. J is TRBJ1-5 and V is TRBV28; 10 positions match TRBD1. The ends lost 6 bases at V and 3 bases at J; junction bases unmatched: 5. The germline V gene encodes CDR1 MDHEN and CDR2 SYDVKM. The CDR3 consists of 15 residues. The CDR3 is CASSQGQGYNQPQHF. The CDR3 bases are TGTGCCAGCAGCCAGGGACAGGGGTACAATCAGCCCCAGCATTTT.

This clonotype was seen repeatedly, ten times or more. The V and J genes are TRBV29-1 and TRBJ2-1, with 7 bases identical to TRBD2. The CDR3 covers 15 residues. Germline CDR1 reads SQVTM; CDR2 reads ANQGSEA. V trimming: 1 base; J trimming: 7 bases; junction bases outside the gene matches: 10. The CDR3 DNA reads TGCAGCGTTGAAGTGGCGGGAGCCGCCTGGAATGAGCAGTTCTTC. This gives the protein CSVEVAGAAWNEQFF.

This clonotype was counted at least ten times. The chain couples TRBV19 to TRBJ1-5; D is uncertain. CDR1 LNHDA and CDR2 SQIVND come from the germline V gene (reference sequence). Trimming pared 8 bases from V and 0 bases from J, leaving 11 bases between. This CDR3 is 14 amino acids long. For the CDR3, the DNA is TGTGCCAGTCAATGGAGAATTAGCAATCAGCCCCAGCATTTT. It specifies CASQWRISNQPQHF. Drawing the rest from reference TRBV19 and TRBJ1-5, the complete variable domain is DGGITQSPKYLFRKEGQNVTLSCEQNLNHDAMYWYRQDPGQGLRLIYYSQIVNDFQKGDIAEGYSVSREKKESFPLTVTSAQKNPTAFYLCASQWRISNQPQHFGDGTRLSIL.

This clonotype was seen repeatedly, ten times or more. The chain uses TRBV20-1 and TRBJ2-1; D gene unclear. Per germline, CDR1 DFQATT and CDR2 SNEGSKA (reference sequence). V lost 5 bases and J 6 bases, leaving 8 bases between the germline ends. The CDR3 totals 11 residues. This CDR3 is CSAGVSNEQFF. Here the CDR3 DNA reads TGCAGTGCTGGAGTGTCCAATGAGCAGTTCTTC.